This T cell receptor (beta chain) was found in a study of blood T cell repertoires in COVID-19. Original processing methods: Reference gene primer amplification gave nucleated cell count estimates. Data came from immunoSEQ multiplex PCR; TCRdb stores just in-frame clones and leaves some out. Clone size and V and J calls were adopted from that table, with D and trimming inferred from the DNA. The table lists hundreds of thousands of clones, roughly 86% of them singletons. CDR1 SGHNT and CDR2 YYREEE come from the germline V gene (reference sequence). This CDR3 is built from 15 residues. Trimming left V 0 bases short and J 0 bases short, with 10 bases between.

The sequencing sample was made of PBMCs or T cells enriched from blood (not recorded which). The TCR originated in a woman in her forties or fifties who had recovered from COVID-19. J is TRBJ2-7 and V is TRBV5-4, with D possibly TRBD2 on 5 matching bases. CDR3 DNA sequence: TGTGCCAGCAGCTTGGATACGGGAAGCTCCTACGAGCAGTACTTC. Encoded protein: CASSLDTGSSYEQYF.